The clone carrying this T cell receptor beta chain showed up just once. Assay used: immunoSEQ multiplex PCR; TCRdb lists only in-frame clones, some missing. The sample carries about 2 million clones, around 96% recorded once. It was CD45RO-negative cells, positively selected for CCR7, that made up naive CD8 cells, with terminally differentiated effector memory CD45RA+ cells excluded. The CDR3 length is 12 residues. The entry originates in a study of shared clonotypes between healthy human individuals. Looking at the study overall: A donor's plate count was three for CD4 naive and three for CD4 memory; CD8 naive had two and CD8 memory one.

The source of this sequence is a man in his late teens or twenties in good health. What was sequenced was naive CD8+ T cells sorted from blood. The genes are TRBV12-1 and TRBJ2-5; the DNA was not used to check the table's D call, TRBD2. TRBV12-1 is listed as a pseudogene. The CDR3 is CASSLAEETQYF. The CDR3, as DNA: TGTGCCAGCAGCTTAGCGGAAGAGACCCAGTACTTC.